The rows below give T cell receptor beta chains drawn from one sample of a study of cytomegalovirus exposure and HLA in healthy donors. The protocol was immunoSEQ multiplex PCR, while the TCRdb copy is restricted to in-frame clones and leaves out a portion. The sample lists roughly 240,000 clones, around nine tenths seen once, with 2.6% in the top ten. The sample was PBMCs. Receptors originate from a man aged 18-30 years in good health and CMV-seronegative. CDR3s include the opening cysteine and the closing phenylalanine or tryptophan. Each record gives: V gene, clone size, D gene, J gene, CDR3 DNA, CDR3 protein. D genes are given only for firm matches. Where a row states a size, it is once, few, many or the class of an expanded clone; other rows omit it.

>TRBV7-9|NA|TRBD1|TRBJ2-2
TGTGCCAGCAGCGACATCGACAGGGAAGCGAACACCGGGGAGCTGTTTTTT
CASSDIDREANTGELFF
>TRBV28|NA|NA|TRBJ1-1
TGTGCCAGCAGTTACAGAACTGAAGCTTTCTTT
CASSYRTEAFF
>TRBV7-6|once|NA|TRBJ2-7
TGTGCCAGCAGCACAGACGGACAGAAGCAGTACTTC
CASSTDGQKQYF
>TRBV9|NA|TRBD1|TRBJ2-3
TGTGCCAGCAGCGTAGTAACCCCAGGTCACAAATCCGGGACAGCAACAGATACGCAGTATTTT
CASSVVTPGHKSGTATDTQYF
>TRBV27|NA|TRBD2|TRBJ2-3
TGTGCCAGCACGGGCGGGAGGGGCGCAGATACGCAGTATTTT
CASTGGRGADTQYF
>TRBV25-1|NA|NA|TRBJ2-5
TGTGCCAGCAGTGAAGCTAGGGCGGGGGAGACCCAGTACTTC
CASSEARAGETQYF
>TRBV18|NA|TRBD2|TRBJ2-1
TGTGCCAGCTCAGCCGGGACTAGCGAGGGTGAGCAGTTCTTC
CASSAGTSEGEQFF
>TRBV29-1|NA|NA|TRBJ1-2
TGCAGCGCCGGGGACACTAAGAACTATGGCTACACCTTC
CSAGDTKNYGYTF
>TRBV7-2|NA|TRBD2|TRBJ2-7
TGTGCCAGCAGCCAAACTAGCGGGCCCGCCTACGAGCAGTACTTC
CASSQTSGPAYEQYF
>TRBV4-1|NA|NA|TRBJ1-2
TGCGCCAGCAGCTATCCGTCCAGGGGAAAGGACTACACCTTC
CASSYPSRGKDYTF
>TRBV27|NA|NA|TRBJ1-6
TGTGCCAGCAGTTTAGGGGGGGTGGAATATAATTCACCCCTCCACTTT
CASSLGGVEYNSPLHF
>TRBV7-2|NA|NA|TRBJ2-7
TGTGCCAGCAGCTTAAGGAGGGGGCTCTACGAGCAGTACTTC
CASSLRRGLYEQYF
>TRBV28|NA|TRBD1|TRBJ1-2
TGTGCCAGCAGTGAGACTCCGGACAGGCCTTATGGCTACACCTTC
CASSETPDRPYGYTF
>TRBV19|NA|TRBD1|TRBJ1-6
TGTGCCAGTAGTTACATCCCTCCGAGTGGGACAGGGGATTCACCCCTCCACTTT
CASSYIPPSGTGDSPLHF
>TRBV7-9|once|NA|TRBJ2-7
TGTGCCAGCAGCTCACCCGGGGGTGACGAGCAGTACTTC
CASSSPGGDEQYF
>TRBV27|NA|TRBD1|TRBJ2-7
TGTGCCAGCAGTTTAATCAGGGGGCACCCCGGCGGGGAGCAGTACTTC
CASSLIRGHPGGEQYF
>TRBV29-1|NA|NA|TRBJ2-3
TGCAGCGTTTGGGCTAGCGGCACAGATACGCAGTATTTT
CSVWASGTDTQYF
>TRBV15|once|NA|TRBJ2-5
TGTGCCACCAGCAGCGGCGGGTGGGATCAGGAGACCCAGTACTTC
CATSSGGWDQETQYF
>TRBV4-3|NA|NA|TRBJ2-4
TGCGCCAGCAGCCAAGGAGTAGGCCAGGCGATAGCCAAAAACATTCAGTACTTC
CASSQGVGQAIAKNIQYF
>TRBV29-1|NA|NA|TRBJ1-1
TGCAGCGTTGATTCCCAGACATACACTGAAGCTTTCTTT
CSVDSQTYTEAFF
>TRBV7-9|NA|TRBD1|TRBJ2-7
TGTGCCAGCAGCTCCGACTTGACAGGGTGGCCCTTCTGCGAGCAGTACTTC
CASSSDLTGWPFCEQYF
>TRBV18|NA|TRBD2|TRBJ2-3
TGTGCCAGCTCACCGGGAGGGGTCACAGATACGCAGTATTTT
CASSPGGVTDTQYF
>TRBV4-2|NA|TRBD1|TRBJ1-5
TGTGCCAGCAGCCAAGATGGATATGGACAGGGCAATCAGCCCCAGCATTTT
CASSQDGYGQGNQPQHF
>TRBV5-1|once|NA|TRBJ1-4
TGCGCCAGCAGCGGAGGCGGTTTGTACGAAAAACTGTTTTTT
CASSGGGLYEKLFF
>TRBV7-8|NA|TRBD1|TRBJ2-3
TGTGCCAGCAGCCCGGGACAGCCCTTCTCTAGCACAGATACGCAGTATTTT
CASSPGQPFSSTDTQYF
>TRBV11-2|NA|NA|TRBJ2-2
TGTGCCAGCAGCTTCTCGGCGGATTTTCGGAACACCGGGGAGCTGTTTTTT
CASSFSADFRNTGELFF
>TRBV21-1|NA|NA|TRBJ1-6
TGTGCCAGCAGCAATTCCGGGGGTACCTATAATTCACCCCTCCACTTT
CASSNSGGTYNSPLHF
>TRBV9|NA|TRBD1|TRBJ2-7
TGTGCCAGCAGCGAAACCGGGACAGGTCCCTACGAGCAGTACTTC
CASSETGTGPYEQYF
>TRBV4-3|NA|NA|TRBJ2-7
TGCGCCAGCAGCCAAGATTTTGGGGGGACCTACGAGCAGTACTTC
CASSQDFGGTYEQYF
>TRBV7-9|NA|TRBD1|TRBJ1-5
TGTGCCAGCAGCTACGAGACAGGGAATCAGCCCCAGCATTTT
CASSYETGNQPQHF
>TRBV29-1|NA|NA|TRBJ2-2
TGCAGCGTTGGGCAGGGGCCCCCCGGGGAGCTGTTTTTT
CSVGQGPPGELFF
>TRBV7-9|few|NA|TRBJ2-7
TGTGCCAGCAGCTTAGGAAGTGAACCGCAGGGCCTCTTC
CASSLGSEPQGLF
>TRBV9|NA|TRBD2|TRBJ2-2
TGTGCCAGCAATCTAGCGGGGTCGAACACCGGGGAGCTGTTTTTT
CASNLAGSNTGELFF
>TRBV28|NA|NA|TRBJ2-2
TGTGCCAGCAGTTTGAGAGGCGGGGAGCTGTTTTTT
CASSLRGGELFF
>TRBV15|NA|TRBD2|TRBJ2-7
TGTGCCACCAGCTTAACGACTAGCGGGTACTACGAGCAGTACTTC
CATSLTTSGYYEQYF
>TRBV15|NA|NA|TRBJ2-7
TGTGCCACCAGCAGAGATCAGGGCTCCTACGAGCAGTACTTC
CATSRDQGSYEQYF
>TRBV7-9|few|NA|TRBJ1-3
TGTGCCAGCAGCCTAACAGGGAGAGATGGTGGAAACACCATATATTTT
CASSLTGRDGGNTIYF
>TRBV7-2|NA|TRBD1|TRBJ2-2
TGTGCCAGCAGTGCGGACAGGGTAGTTTCCGGGGAGCTGTTTTTT
CASSADRVVSGELFF
>TRBV6-6|NA|NA|TRBJ1-2
TGTGCCAGCAGTTACACAGGGAGCGGCTACACCTTC
CASSYTGSGYTF
>TRBV27|once|NA|TRBJ2-3
TGTGCCAGCAGCTCCTCAGCGGGTGAGATCACAGATACGCAGTATTTT
CASSSSAGEITDTQYF
>TRBV29-1|NA|NA|TRBJ2-7
TGCAGCGTTGTATCCTCCTACGAGCAGTACTTC
CSVVSSYEQYF